One sample yielded the 16 T cell receptor beta chains listed below, sequenced in a study of cytomegalovirus exposure and HLA in healthy donors. 13 Jbeta primers and 60 Vbeta primers were used for the PCR. Using immunoSEQ multiplex PCR, the repertoire was profiled, and TCRdb retains in-frame clones only, with some absent. The profile shows about 200,000 clones, around 85% of them singletons. Sequenced sample: PBMCs. The receptors stem from a woman aged 45 to 65 in good health and CMV-seronegative.

The V and J genes are TRBV11-3 and TRBJ2-5; 10 bases fit TRBD2. Per germline, CDR1 SGHNT and CDR2 YENEEA. Unmatched junction bases numbered 15, after V lost 4 bases and J lost 1 base. The CDR3 length is 19 residues. The CDR3 region is CASSSGGEILAGRQETQYF. CDR3 nucleotide sequence: TGTGCCAGCAGCTCGGGGGGGGAGATACTAGCGGGACGCCAAGAGACCCAGTACTTC.

This clone appeared once. The V and J genes are TRBV6-6 and TRBJ2-1, with 13 nucleotides matching TRBD2. J was trimmed by 3 bases and V by 7 bases; bases with no gene match: 6. Germline V gene data show CDR1 as MNHNY and CDR2 as SVGAGI (reference sequence). The CDR3 has 16 amino acids. In DNA form, the CDR3 reads TGTGCCAGCACAGCGGGACTAGCGGGACACTACAATGAGCAGTTCTTC. This gives the protein CASTAGLAGHYNEQFF.

The chain uses TRBV30 and TRBJ2-7; 9 nucleotides agree with TRBD2. After removal of 3 bases from V and 5 bases from J, the junction contained 14 bases not matched to a gene. The CDR3 has 16 residues. In germline, CDR1 is GTSNPN, CDR2 SVGIG (reference sequence). The CDR3 sequence: CAWRWAGGLRNDEQYF. The CDR3 region has the DNA TGTGCCTGGAGATGGGCGGGAGGGCTAAGGAACGACGAGCAGTACTTC.

The chain uses TRBV6-5 and TRBJ1-5; the D gene is possibly TRBD1 (5 bases). The CDR3 extends over 13 amino acids. V was trimmed by 8 bases and J by 6 bases, leaving 14 bases between them. Germline loops: CDR1 MNHEY, CDR2 SVGAGI. CDR3: CASSGGLGQPQHF. The CDR3 DNA sequence: TGTGCCAGCTCGGGGGGGTTGGGTCAGCCCCAGCATTTT.

The rearrangement links TRBV5-1 to TRBJ1-1; 9 nucleotides line up with TRBD1. The CDR3 is made up of 15 amino acids. After removal of 5 bases from V and 1 base from J, the junction contained 6 bases not matched to a gene. From germline, CDR1 is SGHRS and CDR2 YFSETQ. CDR3 protein: CASRSDRGANTEAFF. The CDR3 DNA follows: TGCGCCAGCAGGTCCGACAGGGGGGCGAACACTGAAGCTTTCTTT.

This chain links TRBV7-6 with TRBJ1-4; D remains ambiguous. The CDR3 is 14 residues long. Germline values: CDR1 SGHVS, CDR2 FNYEAQ. The V end lost 5 bases, the J end lost 5 bases, and 12 bases lay between the germline ends. The CDR3 loop reads CASSKGGRNEKLFF. The CDR3 coding sequence is TGTGCCAGCAGCAAGGGAGGTCGGAATGAAAAACTGTTTTTT.

The J gene is TRBJ1-2, the V gene TRBV28, with D hard to call. The CDR3 is 13 amino acids. V was shortened by 2 bases and J by 4 bases, with 8 bases between the two germline ends. Germline V gene data show CDR1 as MDHEN and CDR2 as SYDVKM. The CDR3 bases are TGTGCCAGCAGTTTAGGGTCGGGCTATGGCTACACCTTC. Protein sequence: CASSLGSGYGYTF.

The chain recombines TRBV28 with TRBJ2-1; TRBD1 is a possible D gene (5 bases). Trimming cost V 8 bases and J 2 bases, with 10 bases left between them. Per germline, CDR1 MDHEN and CDR2 SYDVKM. This CDR3 is built from 13 residues. The CDR3 bases are TGTGCCAGCGGGGCGGACCCCTACAATGAGCAGTTCTTC. Translated, it gives CASGADPYNEQFF. The full variable domain, completed using reference TRBV28 and TRBJ2-1, is DVKVTQSSRYLVKRTGEKVFLECVQDMDHENMFWYRQDPGLGLRLIYFSYDVKMKEKGDIPEGYSVSREKKERFSLILESASTNQTSMYLCASGADPYNEQFFGPGTRLTVL.

This clone was seen once. The J gene is TRBJ2-3, the V gene TRBV7-2; D not certain. The CDR3 length is 12 residues. V gave up 5 bases and J gave up 2 bases, with 5 bases separating them. CDR1 is SGHTA and CDR2 is FQGNSA in the germline V gene. The chain's CDR3 is CASSLYTDTQYF. The CDR3 DNA sequence: TGTGCCAGCAGCCTCTACACAGATACGCAGTATTTT.

The CDR3 DNA follows: TGTGCCAGCAGCTTAGGGCAGGGGGTCGCCCATTCACCCCTCCACTTT. It specifies CASSLGQGVAHSPLHF. The chain couples TRBV7-9 to TRBJ1-6; 7 bases agree with TRBD1. Germline values: CDR1 SEHNR, CDR2 FQNEAQ (reference sequence). Germline trimming cut 1 base from V and 8 bases from J; bases unmatched to any gene: 8. The CDR3 is 16 residues long.

The CDR3 DNA reads as TGTGCCAGCAGCTGGCGGGGGGGCACTGAAGCTTTCTTT. Its translation is CASSWRGGTEAFF. V is TRBV5-6 and J is TRBJ1-1; possible D gene TRBD1, 5 bases. V was cut by 3 bases and J by 4 bases, with 10 bases left in between. This CDR3 is built from 13 residues. The germline V gene has CDR1 SGHDT and CDR2 YYEEEE.

V gene TRBV7-2 combines with J gene TRBJ1-6; 9 bases are shared with TRBD1. Germline V gene data show CDR1 as SGHTA and CDR2 as FQGNSA. The ends lost 5 bases at V and 1 base at J; junction bases unmatched: 9. The CDR3 loop spans 18 amino acids. The CDR3 DNA is TGTGCCAGCAGCCCGACGGGACAGGGCCTGTCCTATAATTCACCCCTCCACTTT. Encoded protein: CASSPTGQGLSYNSPLHF.

The rearrangement links TRBV28 to TRBJ1-2, with 7 bases matching TRBD1. This CDR3 region has 14 residues. CDR1 is MDHEN and CDR2 is SYDVKM in the germline V gene. V was clipped by 5 bases and J by 4 bases; unmatched bases: 7. This CDR3 is CASSPWDRFYGYTF. CDR3 nucleotide sequence: TGTGCCAGCAGTCCCTGGGACAGATTCTATGGCTACACCTTC.

This chain joins TRBV28 and TRBJ1-2; D is unresolved. Germline V gene lookup returns CDR1 MDHEN and CDR2 SYDVKM. The CDR3 is 13 residues long. Deletions cut 2 bases from V and 5 bases from J, with 9 bases between. The CDR3: CASSLSARYGYTF. The CDR3 coding sequence is TGTGCCAGCAGTTTAAGTGCTAGGTATGGCTACACCTTC.

The rearrangement joins TRBV11-3 to TRBJ2-1; a possible D gene is TRBD2 (5 bases). Trimming pared 3 bases from V and 8 bases from J, leaving 14 bases between. Germline assignment: CDR1 SGHNT and CDR2 YENEEA. This CDR3 is 14 amino acids long. The CDR3 bases are TGTGCCAGCAGCTTCGGGGTAGCGAATGATGAGCAGTTCTTC. Its protein is CASSFGVANDEQFF.

J is TRBJ2-5 and V is TRBV7-6, with 12 bases identical to TRBD2. The V gene's germline CDR1 is SGHVS and CDR2 FNYEAQ. The CDR3 is made up of 17 amino acids. V lost 2 bases to trimming and J lost 0 bases; unmatched junction nucleotides: 4. The CDR3 DNA is TGTGCCAGCAGCTTACGGCTAGCGGGAGGGTACCAAGAGACCCAGTACTTC. Translated: CASSLRLAGGYQETQYF.